This T cell receptor beta chain was sequenced during a study of early T cells in non-severe SARS-CoV-2 infection. Researchers tagged individual cDNA molecules with unique molecular identifiers. MiXCR, applied by TCRdb to the 5' RACE reads, yields one record per CDR3 protein. Among approximately 46,000 distinct CDR3 sequences listed, about 9.3% were seen once. The germline V and J ends were trimmed by 3 bases and 2 bases, with 10 bases remaining between them. The length of the CDR3 is 14 residues. Germline V gene lookup returns CDR1 ENHRY and CDR2 SYGVKD. This clonotype was detected ten times or more. Material for sequencing was whole blood. The sequence derives from an adult who was a healthcare worker with PCR-confirmed SARS-CoV-2 infection or an uninfected control (not recorded which). The chain joins TRBV10-3 to TRBJ1-1; no firm D call. In nucleotides, the CDR3 is TGTGCCATCAGTGATGGGCAGCCAAACACTGAAGCTTTCTTT. Protein sequence: CAISDGQPNTEAFF.